This passage covers 10 T cell receptor beta chains from one sample sequenced in a study of blood T cell repertoires in COVID-19. TCRdb keeps only in-frame clones here, not all; method: immunoSEQ multiplex PCR. The sample shows 75,000 to 90,000 clones, less than 95% of them seen only once. Sample: peripheral blood. These receptors all come from a woman in her 50s in a cohort sampled during active COVID-19.

This chain links TRBV19 with TRBJ1-2; the match to TRBD1 covers 7 bases. Germline CDR1 LNHDA, CDR2 SQIVND (reference sequence). The CDR3 has 14 amino acids. With 9 bases clipped from V and 3 bases from J, the junction kept 10 bases outside the gene matches. The CDR3 nucleotides are TGTGCCAGCACAGGGGTCTGGATGGACTATGGCTACACCTTC. It translates to CASTGVWMDYGYTF. The full variable domain, completed using reference TRBV19 and TRBJ1-2, is DGGITQSPKYLFRKEGQNVTLSCEQNLNHDAMYWYRQDPGQGLRLIYYSQIVNDFQKGDIAEGYSVSREKKESFPLTVTSAQKNPTAFYLCASTGVWMDYGYTFGSGTRLTVV.

This chain uses TRBV28 with TRBJ1-4, with 7 bases matching TRBD1. Germline loops: CDR1 MDHEN, CDR2 SYDVKM. There are 13 residues in the CDR3. Trimming at V came to 6 bases and at J to 7 bases, leaving 5 bases not matched to a gene. The CDR3 coding sequence is TGTGCCAGCAGCCAGGGGGTGCCTGAAAAACTGTTTTTT. As protein: CASSQGVPEKLFF. The whole variable domain, filled in from reference TRBV28 and TRBJ1-4, reads DVKVTQSSRYLVKRTGEKVFLECVQDMDHENMFWYRQDPGLGLRLIYFSYDVKMKEKGDIPEGYSVSREKKERFSLILESASTNQTSMYLCASSQGVPEKLFFGSGTQLSVL.

This chain joins TRBV9 and TRBJ2-3, with D tentatively TRBD2 (6 bases). V lost 3 bases to trimming and J lost 4 bases, with 15 bases between them. CDR1 and CDR2 (germline): SGDLS, YYNGEE. This CDR3 region has 15 residues. The CDR3 DNA follows: TGTGCCAGCAGCGCCTCGACTAGTTCCGCAGATACGCAGTATTTT. Protein sequence: CASSASTSSADTQYF. Full variable domain (outside the CDR3, taken from reference TRBV9 and TRBJ2-3): DSGVTQTPKHLITATGQRVTLRCSPRSGDLSVYWYQQSLDQGLQFLIQYYNGEERAKGNILERFSAQQFPDLHSELNLSSLELGDSALYFCASSASTSSADTQYFGPGTRLTVL.

This rearrangement joins TRBV10-1 to TRBJ1-1; the D is unclear. Trimming pared 7 bases from V and 0 bases from J, leaving 9 bases between. This CDR3 is 13 amino acids long. The V gene's germline CDR1 is WNHNN and CDR2 SYGVQD (reference sequence). The CDR3 nucleotides read TGCGCCAGCACTTCGGACTTGAACACTGAAGCTTTCTTT. Translated: CASTSDLNTEAFF.

This chain links TRBV18 with TRBJ2-2, with a tentative D call TRBD2 (5 bases). There are 15 residues in the CDR3. With 3 bases removed from V and 4 bases from J, the gap between germline ends came to 12 bases. From germline, CDR1 is KGHSH and CDR2 LQKENI. The CDR3 bases are TGTGCCAGCTCACCCGTTGGAGGTTTCACCGGGGAGCTGTTTTTT. It codes for CASSPVGGFTGELFF.

On this clone itself: Compared with germline, one end of the junction differs, possibly owing to a read error. This rearrangement joins TRBV27 to TRBJ2-1; maybe TRBD2 (6 bases). CDR3 length: 16 residues. Germline values: CDR1 MNHEY, CDR2 SMNVEV (reference sequence). CDR3 nucleotides: TGTGCCAGCATTTTAGTGGGGGGTAGTGTGGGAAATGAGCAGTTCTTC. Translating gives CASILVGGSVGNEQFF.

V usage is TRBV5-1 and J usage is TRBJ1-1; possible D gene TRBD1, 6 bases. CDR3 size: 13 residues. Looked up from germline, CDR1 is SGHRS and CDR2 is YFSETQ. V was pared by 4 bases and J by 2 bases, with 9 bases between. Here the CDR3 reads CASSGGPNTEAFF. CDR3 DNA sequence: TGCGCCAGCAGCGGGGGCCCCAACACTGAAGCTTTCTTT.

This clone showed up just once. This chain connects TRBV19 to TRBJ2-7, with D perhaps TRBD1 (6 bases). V dropped 5 bases and J dropped 7 bases, with 21 bases sitting between them. The germline gives CDR1 LNHDA, CDR2 SQIVND (reference sequence). The CDR3 has 15 residues. CDR3 protein: CASSGPGRGGSEQYF. CDR3 coding DNA: TGTGCCAGTAGTGGCCCGGGTAGAGGGGGAAGTGAGCAGTACTTC. Using reference TRBV19 and TRBJ2-7 for the parts outside the CDR3, the full variable domain is DGGITQSPKYLFRKEGQNVTLSCEQNLNHDAMYWYRQDPGQGLRLIYYSQIVNDFQKGDIAEGYSVSREKKESFPLTVTSAQKNPTAFYLCASSGPGRGGSEQYFGPGTRLTVT.

This chain's CDR3 is CASSLAGNTEAFF. The DNA for the CDR3 is TGCGCCAGCAGCTTAGCCGGGAACACTGAAGCTTTCTTT. This chain joins TRBV5-1 and TRBJ1-1; D remains unclear. The length of the CDR3 is 13 residues. CDR1 is SGHRS and CDR2 is YFSETQ in the germline V gene. Trimming took off 2 bases at V and 1 base at J, with 6 bases between the two ends. The whole variable domain, filled in from reference TRBV5-1 and TRBJ1-1, reads KAGVTQTPRYLIKTRGQQVTLSCSPISGHRSVSWYQQTPGQGLQFLFEYFSETQRNKGNFPGRFSGRQFSNSRSEMNVSTLELGDSALYLCASSLAGNTEAFFGQGTRLTVV.

J is TRBJ2-1 and V is TRBV29-1, with 12 positions matching TRBD2. This CDR3 region has 13 residues. V lost 8 bases, J lost 6 bases, and 5 bases stayed unmatched. Germline V gives CDR1 SQVTM, CDR2 ANQGSEA. The CDR3 loop reads CSFASGRGNEQFF. The CDR3 nucleotides read TGCAGCTTTGCTAGCGGGAGGGGCAATGAGCAGTTCTTC.